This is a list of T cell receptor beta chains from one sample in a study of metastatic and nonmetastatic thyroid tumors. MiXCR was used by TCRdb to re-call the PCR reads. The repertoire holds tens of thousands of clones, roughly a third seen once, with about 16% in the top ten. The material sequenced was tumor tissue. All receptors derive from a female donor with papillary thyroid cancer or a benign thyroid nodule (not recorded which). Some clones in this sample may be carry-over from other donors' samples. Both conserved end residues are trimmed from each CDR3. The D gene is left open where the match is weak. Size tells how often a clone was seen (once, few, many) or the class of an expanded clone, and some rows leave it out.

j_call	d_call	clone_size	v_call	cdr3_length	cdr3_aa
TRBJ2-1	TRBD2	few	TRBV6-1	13	ASILAGGVGNEQF
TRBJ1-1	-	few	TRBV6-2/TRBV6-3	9	ASTTNTGAF
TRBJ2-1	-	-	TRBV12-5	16	ASGLVVYTGQTYNEQF
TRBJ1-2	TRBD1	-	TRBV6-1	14	ASKPGQGTDYYGYT
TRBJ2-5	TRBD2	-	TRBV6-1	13	ASSGLAGGEETQY
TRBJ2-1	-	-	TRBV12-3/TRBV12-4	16	ASSSLVGIGASYNEQF
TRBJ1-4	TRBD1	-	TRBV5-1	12	ASSPGQGGEKLF
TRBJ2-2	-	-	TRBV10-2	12	ATKRDTNTGELF
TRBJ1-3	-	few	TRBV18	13	ASSLNSASGNTIY
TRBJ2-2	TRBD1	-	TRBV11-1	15	ASSLVRTGANTGELF
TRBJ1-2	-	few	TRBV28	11	ASRTGGNYGYT
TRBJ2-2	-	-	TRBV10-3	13	AITEDGRRSGELF
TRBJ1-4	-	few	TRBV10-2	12	ASSESGRGEKLF
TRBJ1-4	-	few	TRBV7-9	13	ASSPPTGGNEKLF
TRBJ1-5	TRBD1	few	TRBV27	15	ASSLGRDRGIDQPQH
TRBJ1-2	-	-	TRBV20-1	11	SARDHEVAGYT
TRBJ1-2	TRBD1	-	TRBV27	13	ASSLNLGQGYGYT
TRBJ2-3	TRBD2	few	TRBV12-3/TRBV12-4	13	ASSLSGSSGDTQY
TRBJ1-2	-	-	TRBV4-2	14	ASSQGASTELYGYT
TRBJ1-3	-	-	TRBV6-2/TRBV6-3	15	ASSYSDSYFSGNTIY
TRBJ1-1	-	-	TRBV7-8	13	ASSPRQVMNTEAF
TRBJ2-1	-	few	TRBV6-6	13	ASSYVFTPGGEQF
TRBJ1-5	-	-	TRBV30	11	AWRGFSNQPQH
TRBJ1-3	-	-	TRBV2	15	ASTDKLQVISGNTIY
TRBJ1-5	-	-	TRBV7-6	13	ASSWTEGSNQPQH
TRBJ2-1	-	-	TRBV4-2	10	ASSHTRNEQF
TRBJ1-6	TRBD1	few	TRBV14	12	ASSLSGGGSPLH
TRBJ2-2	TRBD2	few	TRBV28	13	ASSFPGLAGGELF
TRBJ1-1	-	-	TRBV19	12	ASSVTALNTEAF
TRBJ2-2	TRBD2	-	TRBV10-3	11	AIFSGEPGELF
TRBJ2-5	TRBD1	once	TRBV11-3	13	ASSLSGDRGETQY
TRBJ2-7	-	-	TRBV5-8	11	ASSLGQFNEQY
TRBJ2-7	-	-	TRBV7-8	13	ASSQAQGTLYEQY
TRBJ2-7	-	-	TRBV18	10	ASSPRGDEQY
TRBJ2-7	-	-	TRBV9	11	ASSVAQGGEQY
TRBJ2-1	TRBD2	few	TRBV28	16	ASSLFSLSGSNYNEQF
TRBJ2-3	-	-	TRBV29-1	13	GITQPNSNTDTQY
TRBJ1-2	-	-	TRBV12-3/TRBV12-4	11	ASRKNQGSGYT
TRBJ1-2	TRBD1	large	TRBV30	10	AWDRGAYGYT
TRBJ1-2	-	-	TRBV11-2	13	ASSLATGRGYGYT
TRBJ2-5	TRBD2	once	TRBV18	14	ASSPPSGRGGETQY
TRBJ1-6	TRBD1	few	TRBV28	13	ASSPPGQGSSPLH
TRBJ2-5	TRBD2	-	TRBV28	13	ASRRQREGGETQY